The 23 T cell receptor beta chains below all came from one sample that was sequenced in a study of T cell responses to AZD1222 COVID-19 vaccine. Method: immunoSEQ multiplex PCR; TCRdb's copy keeps in-frame clones and lacks some. The sample has about 140,000 clones; approximately 92% are singletons. Sequenced material: peripheral blood, taken on day 0 of AZD1222 vaccination. These receptors came from an adult in good health.

The chain employs TRBV5-1 and TRBJ1-1; 7 positions match TRBD1. The V segment lost 4 bases and the J segment 5 bases; nucleotides outside the gene matches: 14. This CDR3 has 16 amino acids. CDR1 SGHRS and CDR2 YFSETQ come from the germline V gene. The CDR3, as DNA: TGCGCCAGCAGCCCCGGGACAGCAGCTCAAGGTACTGAAGCTTTCTTT. It encodes CASSPGTAAQGTEAFF. Full variable domain (outside the CDR3, taken from reference TRBV5-1 and TRBJ1-1): KAGVTQTPRYLIKTRGQQVTLSCSPISGHRSVSWYQQTPGQGLQFLFEYFSETQRNKGNFPGRFSGRQFSNSRSEMNVSTLELGDSALYLCASSPGTAAQGTEAFFGQGTRLTVV.

This sequence joins TRBV4-1 and TRBJ2-7; either TRBD1 or TRBD2 may supply D (5 bases each). This CDR3 contains 15 residues. Germline V gives CDR1 MGHRA, CDR2 YSYEKL. Trimming pared 8 bases from V and 2 bases from J, leaving 19 bases between. The CDR3 nucleotides read TGCGCCAGCTACCGAACCGGGACGGATACCTACGAGCAGTACTTC. It is translated as CASYRTGTDTYEQYF.

This chain joins TRBV12-3 or TRBV12-4 and TRBJ2-5; TRBD1 matches 10 bases. With 3 bases clipped from V and 6 bases from J, the junction kept 1 base outside the gene matches. The CDR3 covers 13 residues. CDR3 in DNA: TGTGCCAGCAGTTTGGGACAGGGGCAGACCCAGTACTTC. Translated, it gives CASSLGQGQTQYF.

The V and J genes are TRBV7-8 and TRBJ2-3; D may be TRBD1 (5 bases). Germline loops: CDR1 SGHVS, CDR2 FQNEAQ. The CDR3 is 16 amino acids. Trimming pared 0 bases from V and 0 bases from J, leaving 10 bases between. CDR3 coding DNA: TGTGCCAGCAGCTTAGCGGGGCCAACTAGCACAGATACGCAGTATTTT. It yields the protein CASSLAGPTSTDTQYF.

The gene calls are TRBV30 and TRBJ1-2; no reliable D call. Germline CDR1 and CDR2: GTSNPN and SVGIG (reference sequence). The CDR3 contains 16 residues. V lost 1 base and J lost 8, with 23 bases in between. This CDR3 reads CAWSAPNFGELYGYTF. DNA of the CDR3: TGTGCCTGGAGTGCTCCAAATTTTGGGGAATTGTACGGCTACACCTTC.

This chain uses TRBV12-3 or TRBV12-4 with TRBJ2-3; D is uncertain. Trimming left V 5 bases short and J 0 bases short, with 6 bases between. The CDR3 consists of 13 residues. The DNA of the CDR3 is TGTGCCAGCAGTATAACTAGCACAGATACGCAGTATTTT. Protein sequence: CASSITSTDTQYF.

The chain combines TRBV5-1 with TRBJ1-2; no reliable D call. With 3 bases removed from V and 3 bases from J, the gap between germline ends came to 12 bases. Per germline, CDR1 SGHRS and CDR2 YFSETQ. CDR3 length: 14 residues. CDR3 in amino acids: CASSSTPTDYGYTF. Here the CDR3 DNA reads TGCGCCAGCAGCTCTACTCCCACGGACTATGGCTACACCTTC.

V usage is TRBV12-3 or TRBV12-4 and J usage is TRBJ1-1; weak D call: TRBD1 (6 bases). The CDR3 consists of 13 residues. With 7 bases removed from V and 6 bases from J, the gap between germline ends came to 15 bases. The CDR3 protein is CASTWGGQAEAFF. CDR3 nucleotide sequence: TGTGCCAGCACCTGGGGGGGGCAGGCTGAAGCTTTCTTT.

The rearrangement joins TRBV4-1 to TRBJ1-1; D is possibly TRBD1 (5 bases). Trimming took off 4 bases at V and 3 bases at J, with 15 bases between the two ends. The length of the CDR3 is 15 residues. Per germline, CDR1 MGHRA and CDR2 YSYEKL. The CDR3 region is CASSRPDAGDTEAFF. CDR3 bases: TGCGCCAGCAGCCGCCCCGACGCGGGGGACACTGAAGCTTTCTTT.

This clone was seen just once. J is TRBJ1-5 and V is TRBV7-2; D unclear. Germline CDR1 is SGHTA and CDR2 is FQGNSA. Trimming took off 1 base at V and 2 bases at J, with 6 bases between the two ends. This CDR3 has 14 amino acids. CDR3 loop: CASSLVYGNQPQHF. The CDR3 DNA follows: TGTGCCAGCAGCTTAGTTTACGGCAATCAGCCCCAGCATTTT.

The V call is TRBV6-6, the J call TRBJ1-6, with unresolved D. V lost 6 bases and J 9 bases, leaving 12 bases between the germline ends. CDR1 and CDR2 from the germline V gene are MNHNY and SVGAGI (reference sequence). The CDR3 extends over 13 amino acids. CDR3 DNA sequence: TGTGCCAGCAGCTTCGGTTCCGGTTCACCCCTCCACTTT. This gives the protein CASSFGSGSPLHF.

This sequence joins TRBV7-8 and TRBJ1-2, with D possibly being TRBD1 (5 bases). Per germline, CDR1 SGHVS and CDR2 FQNEAQ. The germline V and J ends were trimmed by 5 bases and 8 bases, with 21 bases remaining between them. CDR3 length: 15 amino acids. In DNA form, the CDR3 reads TGTGCCAGCAGCGTACGCGAAACAGGATTTAGAGGCTACACCTTC. It codes for CASSVRETGFRGYTF.

The CDR3 DNA reads as TGTGCCATCAGTGGAGGACAGGCGAGCTCCTATAATTCACCCCTCCACTTT. The encoded protein is CAISGGQASSYNSPLHF. V gene TRBV10-3 combines with J gene TRBJ1-6, with 7 bases fitting TRBD1. CDR3 length: 17 amino acids. V lost 4 bases, J lost 0 bases, and 6 bases stayed unmatched. Germline CDR1 and CDR2: ENHRY and SYGVKD.

The gene calls are TRBV12-3 or TRBV12-4 and TRBJ1-1; possible D gene TRBD1, 6 bases. The germline V and J ends were trimmed by 7 bases and 4 bases, with 13 bases remaining between them. The CDR3 has 13 residues. This chain's CDR3 is CASTQGWSTEAFF. For the CDR3, the DNA is TGTGCCAGCACCCAGGGGTGGAGCACTGAAGCTTTCTTT.

The chain recombines TRBV19 with TRBJ2-7; D is unclear. The germline V and J ends were trimmed by 1 base and 4 bases, with 17 bases remaining between them. Germline assignment: CDR1 LNHDA and CDR2 SQIVND (reference sequence). CDR3 length: 16 amino acids. The CDR3 nucleotides read TGTGCCAGTAGTATAGTCCGGCAGGTTGGAGTGTACGAGCAGTACTTC. Amino acid sequence: CASSIVRQVGVYEQYF.

The chain employs TRBV3-1 (or the pseudogene TRBV3-2) and TRBJ1-1, with D tentatively TRBD1 (5 bases). The V gene's germline CDR1 is LGHDT and CDR2 YNNKEL (reference sequence). Trimming took 0 bases from V and 12 from J, leaving 11 bases between them. The CDR3 consists of 12 residues. CDR3 protein: CASSQERGGSFF. The CDR3 region has the DNA TGTGCCAGCAGCCAAGAGAGGGGAGGATCTTTCTTT.

The chain uses TRBV18 and TRBJ1-1, with TRBD1 matching over 7 bases. This CDR3 spans 14 amino acids. CDR1 is KGHSH and CDR2 is LQKENI in the germline V gene. V gave up 5 bases and J gave up 5 bases; unmatched junction bases: 8. CDR3 region: CASSEFRQGTEAFF. The CDR3 coding sequence is TGTGCCAGCTCAGAATTTCGACAGGGAACTGAAGCTTTCTTT.

V is TRBV7-2 and J is TRBJ1-2; tentative D call: TRBD1 (6 bases). Between the trimmed V and J ends, which lost 5 bases and 6 bases, there was a span of 25 bases. The CDR3 contains 17 residues. Germline V gene lookup returns CDR1 SGHTA and CDR2 FQGNSA. CDR3 loop: CASSPGYLTTGYHGYTF. CDR3 DNA: TGTGCCAGCAGCCCCGGATATTTAACGACAGGATATCATGGCTACACCTTC.

The J gene is TRBJ1-2, the V gene TRBV12-3 or TRBV12-4, with 7 bases lining up with TRBD1. The V gene end was trimmed by 5 bases and the J gene end by 6 bases; junction bases not matched to a gene: 6. The CDR3 sequence is 13 residues long. The CDR3 DNA reads as TGTGCCAGCAGTCCCGGCAGGGGGGATGGCTACACCTTC. Protein product: CASSPGRGDGYTF.

This clone was found a few times. The chain's CDR3 is CASRNGLAGGMGQETQYF. CDR3 coding DNA: TGTGCCAGCAGGAACGGACTAGCGGGGGGAATGGGCCAAGAGACCCAGTACTTC. The V gene is TRBV2, the J gene TRBJ2-5; 14 nucleotides match TRBD2. The CDR3 loop spans 18 amino acids. Germline loops: CDR1 SNHLY, CDR2 FYNNEI. V lost 6 bases, J lost 1 base, and 10 bases stayed unmatched.

The chain has TRBV5-1 and TRBJ2-3, with D uncertain. This CDR3 region has 11 residues. V was trimmed by 4 bases and J by 2 bases, leaving 2 bases between them. Germline assignment: CDR1 SGHRS and CDR2 YFSETQ. CDR3 residues: CASSVTDTQYF. Written as DNA, the CDR3 is TGCGCCAGCAGCGTCACAGATACGCAGTATTTT.

The chain has TRBV29-1 and TRBJ1-1; no clear D gene. Trimming cost V 6 bases and J 6 bases, with 11 bases left between them. Germline loops: CDR1 SQVTM, CDR2 ANQGSEA. This CDR3 comprises 11 residues. CDR3 sequence: CSVAPWAEAFF. The CDR3 DNA reads TGCAGCGTCGCTCCCTGGGCTGAAGCTTTCTTT. Based on the CDR3 plus reference TRBV29-1 and TRBJ1-1, the full variable domain is SAVISQKPSRDICQRGTSLTIQCQVDSQVTMMFWYRQQPGQSLTLIATANQGSEATYESGFVIDKFPISRPNLTFSTLTVSNMSPEDSSIYLCSVAPWAEAFFGQGTRLTVV.

The rearrangement uses TRBV9 and TRBJ1-2; possible D gene TRBD1, 6 bases. Germline assignment: CDR1 SGDLS and CDR2 YYNGEE. V lost 3 bases and J 7 bases, leaving 10 bases between the germline ends. The CDR3 has 12 residues. CDR3 region: CASSDRVGGYTF. The CDR3 DNA reads TGTGCCAGCAGCGACAGGGTAGGTGGCTACACCTTC.